This T cell receptor (beta chain) was recorded in a study of long-term antiretroviral therapy in people with HIV. Ahead of DNA extraction, samples held about 0.95-10 million cryopreserved PBMC each. This CDR3 spans 15 amino acids. V lost 6 bases and J lost 5; bases outside the gene matches: 9. Looked up from germline, CDR1 is KGHSH and CDR2 is LQKENI. Study-level findings and limits: Absence of data on ART adherence, viral resistance or therapy changes was noted. Post-ART diversity increased but stayed below transplant donor controls. Clonotypes expanded prior to ART showed repertoire dominance at all sampled time points.

The run of the v3.0 immunoSEQ assay was at survey level. Data came from immunoSEQ multiplex PCR; TCRdb stores just in-frame clones and leaves some out. The table has some 33,000 clones, over 70% seen once; the top ten hold around 6.3%. With regard to this clone: Its antigen is as yet unknown.

This receptor was taken from a man aged 18-30 years with HIV. V usage is TRBV18 and J usage is TRBJ1-5; 8 nucleotides agree with TRBD1. Sequences were derived from unsorted PBMCs, sampled 0.6 years after starting antiretroviral therapy. This CDR3 reads CASSRGPSRDQPQHF. The CDR3 coding sequence is TGTGCCAGCTCCAGGGGGCCCTCCAGGGATCAGCCCCAGCATTTT.